This entry lists 5 T cell receptor beta chains sequenced from one sample in a study of CD8 T cells in ankylosing spondylitis. Whole-study results and caveats: A TCR beta motif of about 8 highly homologous variants appeared characteristic of ankylosing spondylitis blood.

The antigens for these receptors are not known. TCRdb passed the 5' RACE reads through MiXCR, listing each CDR3 protein once. The data contain 330,000 or so distinct CDR3 sequences, less than 10% of them singletons. The sample comprised blood, either unsorted or a sorted T cell fraction (not recorded which). All receptors derive from a male donor with ankylosing spondylitis.

This clonotype was counted a few times. A read error may produce the germline difference seen at one junction end. The rearrangement joins TRBV14 to TRBJ1-1, with D possibly matching TRBD1 (6 bases). The length of the CDR3 is 15 residues. Germline V gene lookup returns CDR1 SGHDN and CDR2 FVKESK. The CDR3 nucleotides read TGTGCCAGCACCCAAGAAGGGGGGGCGAACACTGAAGCTTTCTTT. Its translation is CASTQEGGANTEAFF. Complete variable domain (other parts from reference TRBV14 and TRBJ1-1): EAGVTQFPSHSVIEKGQTVTLRCDPISGHDNLYWYRRVMGKEIKFLLHFVKESKQDESGMPNNRFLAERTGGTYSTLKVQPAELEDSGVYFCASTQEGGANTEAFFGQGTRLTVV.

This clonotype has a handful of counts. The chain joins TRBV7-2 to TRBJ2-1, with TRBD2 as a possible D gene (5 bases). The CDR3 consists of 13 residues. Germline assignment: CDR1 SGHTA and CDR2 FQGNSA. Trimming cost V 9 bases and J 2 bases, with 11 bases left between them. Here the CDR3 reads CASTLGAYNEQFF. For the CDR3, the DNA is TGTGCCAGTACCCTGGGAGCCTACAATGAGCAGTTCTTC.

The genes are TRBV6-5 and TRBJ1-2; weak D call: TRBD1 (5 bases). Germline-derived CDR1 and CDR2 are MNHEY and SVGAGI. Between the trimmed V and J ends, which lost 4 bases and 7 bases, there was a span of 16 bases. The CDR3 length is 14 residues. The CDR3 DNA reads as TGTGCCAGCAGTTCCCCGGGGCCGCTCGGTGGCTACACCTTC. This encodes CASSSPGPLGGYTF.

This clonotype came up a few times. This chain links TRBV7-2 with TRBJ2-2; D is uncertain. CDR1 and CDR2 (germline): SGHTA, FQGNSA. This CDR3 spans 15 amino acids. The V end was cut by 1 base, the J end by 3 bases, with 9 bases between. CDR3 nucleotides: TGTGCCAGCAGCTTAGTAAGCGCTTACACCGGGGAGCTGTTTTTT. Translated, it gives CASSLVSAYTGELFF.

This clonotype was picked up many times. The chain combines TRBV28 with TRBJ1-1, with D unresolved. CDR1 and CDR2 from the germline V gene are MDHEN and SYDVKM. The germline V and J ends were trimmed by 10 bases and 8 bases, with 20 bases remaining between them. The CDR3 consists of 13 residues. For the CDR3, the DNA is TGTGCCACTCTGGACGGGAACCTGAAAGAAGCTTTCTTT. This encodes CATLDGNLKEAFF.